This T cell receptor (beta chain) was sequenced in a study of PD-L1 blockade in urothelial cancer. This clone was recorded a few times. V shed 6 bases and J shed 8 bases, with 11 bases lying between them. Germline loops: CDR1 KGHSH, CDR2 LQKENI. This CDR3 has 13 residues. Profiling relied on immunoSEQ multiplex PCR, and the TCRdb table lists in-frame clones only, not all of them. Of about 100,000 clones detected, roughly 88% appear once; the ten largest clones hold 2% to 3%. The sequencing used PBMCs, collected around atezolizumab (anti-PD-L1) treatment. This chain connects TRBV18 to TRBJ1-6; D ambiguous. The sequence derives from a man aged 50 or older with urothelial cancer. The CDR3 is CASSPRLDSPLHF. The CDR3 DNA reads TGTGCCAGCTCCCCGCGGTTGGATTCACCCCTCCACTTT. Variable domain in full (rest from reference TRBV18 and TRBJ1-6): NAGVMQNPRHLVRRRGQEARLRCSPMKGHSHVYWYRQLPEEGLKFMVYLQKENIIDESGMPKERFSAEFPKEGPSILRIQQVVRGDSAAYFCASSPRLDSPLHFGNGTRLTVT.